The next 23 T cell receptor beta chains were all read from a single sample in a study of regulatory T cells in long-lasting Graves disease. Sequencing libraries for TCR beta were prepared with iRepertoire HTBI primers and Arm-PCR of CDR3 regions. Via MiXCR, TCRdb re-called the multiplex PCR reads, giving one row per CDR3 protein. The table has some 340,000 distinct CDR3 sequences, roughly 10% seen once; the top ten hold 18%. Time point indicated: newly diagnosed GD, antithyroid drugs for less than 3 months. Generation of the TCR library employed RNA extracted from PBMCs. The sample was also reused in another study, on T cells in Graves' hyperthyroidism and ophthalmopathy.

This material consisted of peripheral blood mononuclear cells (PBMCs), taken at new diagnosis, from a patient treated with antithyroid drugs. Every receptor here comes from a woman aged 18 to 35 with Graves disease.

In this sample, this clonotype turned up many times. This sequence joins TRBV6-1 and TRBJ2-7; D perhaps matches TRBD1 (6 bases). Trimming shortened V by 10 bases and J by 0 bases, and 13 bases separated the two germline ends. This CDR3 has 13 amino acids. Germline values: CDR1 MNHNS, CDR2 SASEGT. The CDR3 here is CATWTDNSYEQYF. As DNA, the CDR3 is TGTGCCACTTGGACAGATAACTCCTACGAGCAGTACTTC.

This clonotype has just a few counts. As DNA, the CDR3 is TGTGCCTGGAGTGCCCGAAATGGGGACTATGGCTACACCTTC. This gives the protein CAWSARNGDYGYTF. V is TRBV30 and J is TRBJ1-2; the D is unclear. CDR3 length: 14 residues. Trimming took 1 base from V and 3 from J, leaving 12 bases between them. Germline V gene lookup returns CDR1 GTSNPN and CDR2 SVGIG (reference sequence).

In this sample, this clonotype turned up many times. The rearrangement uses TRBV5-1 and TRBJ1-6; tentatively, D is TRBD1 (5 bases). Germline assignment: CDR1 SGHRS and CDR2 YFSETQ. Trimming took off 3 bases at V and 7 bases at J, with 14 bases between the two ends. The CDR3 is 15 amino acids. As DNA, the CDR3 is TGCGCCAGCAGCTACGAGGGACCGTCCAATTCACCCCTCCACTTT. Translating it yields CASSYEGPSNSPLHF.

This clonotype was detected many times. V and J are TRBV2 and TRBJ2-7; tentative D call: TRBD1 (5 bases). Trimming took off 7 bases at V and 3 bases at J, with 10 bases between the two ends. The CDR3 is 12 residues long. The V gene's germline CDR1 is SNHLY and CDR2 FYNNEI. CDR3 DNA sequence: TGTGCCAGCATCCAGGGCAGCTACGAGCAGTACTTC. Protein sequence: CASIQGSYEQYF.

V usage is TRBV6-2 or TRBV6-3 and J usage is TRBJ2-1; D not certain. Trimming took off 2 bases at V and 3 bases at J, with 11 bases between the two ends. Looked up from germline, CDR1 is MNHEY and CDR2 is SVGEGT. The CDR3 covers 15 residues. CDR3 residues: CASSYLRQNYNEQFF. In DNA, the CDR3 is TGTGCCAGCAGTTACCTTCGGCAGAACTACAATGAGCAGTTCTTC.

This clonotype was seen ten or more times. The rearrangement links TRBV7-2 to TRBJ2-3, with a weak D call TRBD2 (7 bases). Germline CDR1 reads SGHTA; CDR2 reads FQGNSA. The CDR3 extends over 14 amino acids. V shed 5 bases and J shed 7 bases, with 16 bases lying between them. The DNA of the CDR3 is TGTGCCAGCAGCCCCGGTAGGGGGGGGAATACGCAGTATTTT. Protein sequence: CASSPGRGGNTQYF.

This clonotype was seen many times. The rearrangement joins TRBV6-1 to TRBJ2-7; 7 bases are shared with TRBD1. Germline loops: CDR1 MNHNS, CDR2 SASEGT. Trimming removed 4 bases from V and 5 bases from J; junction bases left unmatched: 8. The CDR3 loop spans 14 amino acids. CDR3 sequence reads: CASSARQGSDEQYV. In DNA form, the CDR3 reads TGTGCCAGCAGTGCTCGACAGGGATCCGACGAGCAGTACGTC.

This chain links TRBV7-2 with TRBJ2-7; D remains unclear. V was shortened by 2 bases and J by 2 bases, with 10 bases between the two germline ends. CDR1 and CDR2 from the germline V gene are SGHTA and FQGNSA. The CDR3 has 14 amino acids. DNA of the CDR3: TGTGCCAGCAGCTTATGTCAGGTCACCTACGAGCAGTACGTC. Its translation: CASSLCQVTYEQYV.

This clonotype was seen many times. The CDR3 DNA reads TGTGCCAGTGGAAAAACTGTGGACCTTTGGGACGAGCAGTACTTC. Encoded protein: CASGKTVDLWDEQYF. The V and J genes are TRBV6-1 and TRBJ2-7; no firm D call. The CDR3 contains 15 residues. Germline values: CDR1 MNHNS, CDR2 SASEGT. Trimming stripped 9 bases from V and 5 bases from J, with 23 bases between.

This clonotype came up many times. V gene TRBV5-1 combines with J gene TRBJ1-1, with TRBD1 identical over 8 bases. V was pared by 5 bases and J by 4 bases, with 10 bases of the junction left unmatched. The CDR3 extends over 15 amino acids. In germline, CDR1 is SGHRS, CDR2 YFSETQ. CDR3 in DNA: TGCGCCAGCAGGGCGTACAGGGGGGCGAGCACTGAAGCTTTCTTT. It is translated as CASRAYRGASTEAFF.

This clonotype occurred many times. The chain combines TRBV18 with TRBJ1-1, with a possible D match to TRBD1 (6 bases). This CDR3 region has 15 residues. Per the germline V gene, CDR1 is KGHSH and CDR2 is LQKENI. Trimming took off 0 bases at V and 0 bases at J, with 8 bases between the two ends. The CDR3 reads CASSPPPGVNTEAFF. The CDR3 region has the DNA TGTGCCAGCTCACCACCGCCAGGGGTGAACACTGAAGCTTTCTTT.

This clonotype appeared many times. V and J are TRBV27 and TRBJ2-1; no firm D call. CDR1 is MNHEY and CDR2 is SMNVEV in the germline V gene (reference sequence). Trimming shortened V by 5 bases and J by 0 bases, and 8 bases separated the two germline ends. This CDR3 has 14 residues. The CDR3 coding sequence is TGTGCCAGCAGTCAAAAGGGCTCCTACAATGAGCAGTTCTTC. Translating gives CASSQKGSYNEQFF.

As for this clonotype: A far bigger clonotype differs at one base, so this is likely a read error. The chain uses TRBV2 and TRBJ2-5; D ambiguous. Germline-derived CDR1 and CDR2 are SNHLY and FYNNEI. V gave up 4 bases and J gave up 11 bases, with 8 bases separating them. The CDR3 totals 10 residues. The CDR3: CASSGVEQYF. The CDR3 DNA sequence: TGTGCCAGCAGTGGGGTTGAGCAGTACTTC.

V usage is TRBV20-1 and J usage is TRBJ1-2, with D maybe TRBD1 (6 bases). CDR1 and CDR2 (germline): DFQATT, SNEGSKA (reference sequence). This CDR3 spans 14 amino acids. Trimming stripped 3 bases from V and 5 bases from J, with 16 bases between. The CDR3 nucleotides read TGCAGTGCTAGGGCGGGGGCCTTGAGTTATGGCTACACCTTC. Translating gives CSARAGALSYGYTF.

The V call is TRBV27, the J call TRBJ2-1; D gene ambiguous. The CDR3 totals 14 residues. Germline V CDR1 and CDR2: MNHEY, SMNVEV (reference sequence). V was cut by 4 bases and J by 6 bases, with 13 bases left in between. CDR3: CASSSSGLSNEQFF. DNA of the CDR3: TGTGCCAGCAGTTCTTCCGGCCTAAGCAATGAGCAGTTCTTC.

Here the CDR3 reads CASSPNRGFWTEAFF. The CDR3 DNA follows: TGTGCCAGCAGCCCCAACAGGGGGTTTTGGACTGAAGCTTTCTTT. The rearrangement uses TRBV5-4 and TRBJ1-1, with TRBD1 identical over 8 bases. Germline CDR1 and CDR2: SGHNT and YYREEE (reference sequence). Trimming removed 4 bases from V and 5 bases from J; junction bases left unmatched: 10. The CDR3 loop spans 15 amino acids. Full variable domain (outside the CDR3, taken from reference TRBV5-4 and TRBJ1-1): ETGVTQSPTHLIKTRGQQVTLRCSSQSGHNTVSWYQQALGQGPQFIFQYYREEENGRGNFPPRFSGLQFPNYSSELNVNALELDDSALYLCASSPNRGFWTEAFFGQGTRLTVV.

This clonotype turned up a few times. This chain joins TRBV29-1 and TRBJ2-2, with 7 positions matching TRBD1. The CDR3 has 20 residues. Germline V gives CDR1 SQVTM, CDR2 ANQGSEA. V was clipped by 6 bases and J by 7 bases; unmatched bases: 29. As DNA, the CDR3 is TGCAGCGTCGTTTACCCCCGTAACCACAAAACAGGGGCGCGGAACGGGGAGCTGTTTTTT. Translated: CSVVYPRNHKTGARNGELFF.

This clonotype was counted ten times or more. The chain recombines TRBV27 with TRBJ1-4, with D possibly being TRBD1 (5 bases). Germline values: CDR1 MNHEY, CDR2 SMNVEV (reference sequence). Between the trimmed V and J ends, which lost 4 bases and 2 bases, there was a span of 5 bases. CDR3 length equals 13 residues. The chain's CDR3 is CASSWGTNEKLFF. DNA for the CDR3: TGTGCCAGCAGTTGGGGGACTAATGAAAAACTGTTTTTT.

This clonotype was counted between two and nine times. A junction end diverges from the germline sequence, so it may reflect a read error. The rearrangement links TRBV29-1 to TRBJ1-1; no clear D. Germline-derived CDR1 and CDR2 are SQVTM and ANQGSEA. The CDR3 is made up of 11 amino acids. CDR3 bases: TGCAGCGACCGGATCGGCCATGAAGCCTTCTTT. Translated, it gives CSDRIGHEAFF.

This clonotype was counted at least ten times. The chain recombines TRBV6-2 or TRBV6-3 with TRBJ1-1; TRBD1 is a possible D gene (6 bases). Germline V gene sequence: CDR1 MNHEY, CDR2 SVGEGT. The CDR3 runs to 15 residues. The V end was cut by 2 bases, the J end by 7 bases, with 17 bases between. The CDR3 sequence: CASSYLPQGQGEAFF. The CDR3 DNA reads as TGTGCCAGCAGTTACCTGCCACAGGGTCAGGGTGAAGCTTTCTTT.

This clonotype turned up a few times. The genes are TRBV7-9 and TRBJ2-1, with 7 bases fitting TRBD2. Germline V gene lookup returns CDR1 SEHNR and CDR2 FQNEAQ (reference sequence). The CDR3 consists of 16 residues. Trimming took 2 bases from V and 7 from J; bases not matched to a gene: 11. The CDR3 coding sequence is TGTGCCAGCAGCTTACAAGCGGGGCTTAGCTGGAATGAGCAGTTCTTC. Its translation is CASSLQAGLSWNEQFF.

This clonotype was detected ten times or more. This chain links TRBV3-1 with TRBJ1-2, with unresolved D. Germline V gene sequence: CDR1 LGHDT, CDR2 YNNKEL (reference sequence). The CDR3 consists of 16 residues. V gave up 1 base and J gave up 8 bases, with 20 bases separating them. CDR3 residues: CASSQVWGKDSGGYTF. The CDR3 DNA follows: TGTGCCAGCAGCCAAGTTTGGGGTAAAGATTCTGGAGGCTACACCTTC.

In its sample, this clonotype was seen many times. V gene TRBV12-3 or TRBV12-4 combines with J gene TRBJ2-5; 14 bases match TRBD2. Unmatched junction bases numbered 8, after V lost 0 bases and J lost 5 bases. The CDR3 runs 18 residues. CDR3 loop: CASSLALTTSGRGETQYF. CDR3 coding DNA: TGTGCCAGCAGTTTAGCCTTAACGACTAGCGGGAGGGGGGAGACCCAGTACTTC.